This passage covers 29 T cell receptor beta chains from one sample sequenced in a study of patients and donors after allogeneic stem cell transplantation. TCRdb independently ran MiXCR on the RT-PCR reads; one entry per CDR3 protein. Of a few thousand distinct CDR3 sequences in the sample, roughly 29% were seen once. The sample was blood, either unsorted or a sorted T cell fraction (not recorded which). The receptors were sampled from a human donor who was either an allogeneic HSCT recipient or a stem cell or donor lymphocyte infusion donor (not recorded which). It is not recorded whose cells these are; they may come from a transplant donor.

This clonotype appeared once. The chain links TRBV6-2 or TRBV6-3 to TRBJ2-2, with D hard to call. CDR3 length equals 16 residues. V was shortened by 6 bases and J by 6 bases, with 20 bases between the two germline ends. From germline, CDR1 is MNHEY and CDR2 SVGEGT. The CDR3 loop reads CASSLSDFTRPGELFF. The CDR3, as DNA: TGTGCCAGCAGCCTATCCGACTTTACCAGACCCGGGGAGCTGTTTTTT.

The rearrangement joins TRBV11-2 to TRBJ2-2, with 7 bases aligning to TRBD1. This CDR3 region has 14 residues. Germline V gene sequence: CDR1 SGHAT, CDR2 FQNNGV. The trim removed 6 bases at V and 3 bases at J, leaving 4 bases unmatched. This CDR3 reads CASRPTGYTGELFF. DNA of the CDR3: TGTGCCAGCAGACCGACAGGGTACACCGGGGAGCTGTTTTTT.

The chain joins TRBV7-9 to TRBJ1-3; D unclear. The CDR3 covers 13 residues. Looked up from germline, CDR1 is SEHNR and CDR2 is FQNEAQ (reference sequence). V lost 5 bases, J lost 0 bases, and 5 bases lay in between. The CDR3 sequence is CASSPSSGNTIYF. The CDR3, as DNA: TGTGCCAGCAGCCCAAGCTCTGGAAACACCATATATTTT.

The chain carries TRBV7-9 and TRBJ2-3; weak D call: TRBD1 (5 bases). V gave up 4 bases and J gave up 0 bases, with 8 bases separating them. Germline V gene data show CDR1 as SEHNR and CDR2 as FQNEAQ (reference sequence). The CDR3 is made up of 14 amino acids. CDR3 nucleotides: TGTGCCAGCAGCTCCCGACAGAGCACAGATACGCAGTATTTT. Its protein is CASSSRQSTDTQYF.

The chain employs TRBV29-1 and TRBJ2-7; 10 nucleotides line up with TRBD2. Per the germline V gene, CDR1 is SQVTM and CDR2 is ANQGSEA. This CDR3 has 11 amino acids. V was pared by 8 bases and J by 7 bases, with 5 bases of the junction left unmatched. As DNA, the CDR3 is TGCAGCACCGGACTAGCGGAAGAGCAGTACTTC. It translates to CSTGLAEEQYF.

The chain links TRBV5-1 to TRBJ1-1; the D gene is possibly TRBD1 (5 bases). The germline CDR1 and CDR2 sequences are SGHRS and YFSETQ. This CDR3 comprises 14 residues. V was clipped by 4 bases and J by 1 base, with 11 bases between them. CDR3 sequence (DNA): TGCGCCAGCAGCCCGGGACTCCGGAACACTGAAGCTTTCTTT. The encoded protein is CASSPGLRNTEAFF.

This clonotype is large. The genes are TRBV5-1 and TRBJ2-1; TRBD2 matches at 9 bases. V shed 4 bases and J 1 base; nucleotides not matched to a gene: 3. Germline values: CDR1 SGHRS, CDR2 YFSETQ. This CDR3 is 15 amino acids long. The CDR3: CASSPGLASYNEQFF. The CDR3 bases are TGCGCCAGCAGCCCCGGACTAGCGTCCTACAATGAGCAGTTCTTC.

The table lists this clonotype with a few counts. The rearrangement uses TRBV7-3 and TRBJ2-3; no clear D. The V gene's germline CDR1 is SGHTA and CDR2 FQGTGA. Trimming cost V 5 bases and J 3 bases, with 9 bases left between them. The CDR3 spans 13 residues. The CDR3 DNA sequence: TGTGCCAGCAGCCGCCAGGTGACAGATACGCAGTATTTT. It is translated as CASSRQVTDTQYF.

The V call is TRBV30, the J call TRBJ1-1; perhaps TRBD1 as D (6 bases). Trimming took off 2 bases at V and 0 bases at J, with 13 bases between the two ends. This CDR3 contains 15 residues. Germline V gene sequence: CDR1 GTSNPN, CDR2 SVGIG (reference sequence). The chain's CDR3 is CAWSLRTELNTEAFF. The CDR3 DNA sequence: TGTGCCTGGAGTCTTCGGACAGAGCTGAACACTGAAGCTTTCTTT.

This chain joins TRBV7-2 and TRBJ2-7, with TRBD2 matching over 10 bases. CDR3 length equals 14 residues. CDR1 is SGHTA, CDR2 FQGNSA, per germline. V was clipped by 5 bases and J by 0 bases; unmatched bases: 1. CDR3 coding DNA: TGTGCCAGCAGCCGGACTAGCGGCTCCTACGAGCAGTACGTC. This sequence encodes CASSRTSGSYEQYV.

This chain connects TRBV7-9 to TRBJ1-2, with D tentatively TRBD1 (5 bases). The CDR3 length is 15 residues. Germline-derived CDR1 and CDR2 are SEHNR and FQNEAQ (reference sequence). Between the trimmed V and J ends, which lost 7 bases and 0 bases, there was a span of 15 bases. CDR3 DNA: TGTGCCAGCACCCGTAGGGGCCTGGCTAACTATGGCTACACCTTC. It codes for CASTRRGLANYGYTF.

This clonotype is labeled large. The CDR3 here is CASSFAGNTEAFF. The CDR3 coding sequence is TGTGCCAGCAGCTTTGCCGGGAACACTGAAGCTTTCTTT. The gene calls are TRBV7-9 and TRBJ1-1, with no clear D. With 3 bases removed from V and 1 base from J, the gap between germline ends came to 6 bases. The CDR3 sequence is 13 residues long. Per the germline V gene, CDR1 is SEHNR and CDR2 is FQNEAQ (reference sequence).

The CDR3 DNA is TGTGCCAGCAGCTTGGGGCGGGGGACCGCGGGCACAGATACGCAGTATTTT. Translated: CASSLGRGTAGTDTQYF. This chain uses TRBV7-2 with TRBJ2-3, with 7 nucleotides matching TRBD2. Germline trimming cut 3 bases from V and 1 base from J; bases unmatched to any gene: 10. The CDR3 loop spans 17 amino acids. Germline V gene data show CDR1 as SGHTA and CDR2 as FQGNSA.

V and J are TRBV5-5 and TRBJ2-7, with 7 bases matching TRBD2. The CDR3 loop spans 14 amino acids. Germline-derived CDR1 and CDR2 are SGHKS and YYEKEE (reference sequence). V lost 6 bases to trimming and J lost 1 base; unmatched junction nucleotides: 7. CDR3 bases: TGTGCCAGCAAGGCGGGGGTTGGGTCCTACGAGCAGTACGTC. Translation gives CASKAGVGSYEQYV.

The V gene is TRBV5-8, the J gene TRBJ2-7, with D possibly being TRBD1 (6 bases). Germline loops: CDR1 SGHTS, CDR2 YDEGEE. V shed 0 bases and J shed 6 bases, with 10 bases lying between them. This CDR3 region has 13 residues. This CDR3 reads CASSLEDSREQYF. CDR3 DNA sequence: TGTGCCAGCAGCTTGGAGGACAGTCGCGAGCAGTACTTC.

The chain employs TRBV11-3 and TRBJ2-2; D remains unclear. CDR1 and CDR2 from the germline V gene are SGHNT and YENEEA. This CDR3 region has 13 residues. Deletions cut 5 bases from V and 8 bases from J, with 12 bases between. The CDR3 DNA reads as TGTGCCAGCAGCAAGACCCAAGGTGGGGAGCTGTTTTTT. The encoded protein is CASSKTQGGELFF.

The chain carries TRBV30 and TRBJ1-2, with 8 bases identical to TRBD1. The CDR3 totals 12 residues. The V segment lost 5 bases and the J segment 6 bases; nucleotides outside the gene matches: 5. Per the germline V gene, CDR1 is GTSNPN and CDR2 is SVGIG (reference sequence). The CDR3 sequence is CAWETGGNGYTF. The CDR3 nucleotides are TGTGCCTGGGAAACAGGGGGAAATGGCTACACCTTC.

This clonotype has a handful of counts. The chain carries TRBV7-2 and TRBJ1-5; TRBD1 matches at 7 bases. The CDR3 consists of 16 residues. V lost 5 bases, J lost 5 bases, and 12 bases stayed unmatched. The V gene's germline CDR1 is SGHTA and CDR2 FQGNSA. The CDR3: CASSPGVTGEDQPQHF. CDR3 bases: TGTGCCAGCAGCCCCGGCGTAACAGGGGAAGATCAGCCCCAGCATTTT.

CDR3 sequence (DNA): TGTGCCAGCAGAGGGGGACAAATCCGCACCGGGGAGCTGTTTTTT. Translating it yields CASRGGQIRTGELFF. The chain is built from TRBV11-1 and TRBJ2-2; D possibly corresponds to TRBD1 (6 bases). Germline V gene lookup returns CDR1 SGHAT and CDR2 FQDESV (reference sequence). This CDR3 is 15 amino acids long. V was trimmed by 6 bases and J by 4 bases, leaving 15 bases between them.

The rearrangement joins TRBV30 to TRBJ2-1; D not certain. The V end was cut by 1 base, the J end by 0 bases, with 10 bases between. Germline V gives CDR1 GTSNPN, CDR2 SVGIG (reference sequence). CDR3 length: 15 residues. The CDR3 is CAWSGVTSSYNEQFF. CDR3 bases: TGTGCCTGGAGTGGAGTGACAAGCTCCTACAATGAGCAGTTCTTC.

By share, this clonotype counts as large (0.1 to 1%). The CDR3 DNA reads TGCGCCAGCAGTCACCCCCAGGCCAAGCGGAATGAGCAGTTCTTC. It specifies CASSHPQAKRNEQFF. V is TRBV23-1 and J is TRBJ2-1; tentatively, D is TRBD2 (5 bases). TRBV23-1 is assigned to the ORF class and has an uncertain function. With 3 bases removed from V and 7 bases from J, the gap between germline ends came to 16 bases. The CDR3 consists of 15 residues.

The chain couples TRBV20-1 to TRBJ2-7; D unresolved. The germline gives CDR1 DFQATT, CDR2 SNEGSKA (reference sequence). This CDR3 comprises 13 residues. The germline V and J ends were trimmed by 1 base and 6 bases, with 13 bases remaining between them. The DNA of the CDR3 is TGCAGTGCTAGAGCCCCGGGCTTGCGCGAGCAGTACTTC. Its translation is CSARAPGLREQYF.

The chain carries TRBV29-1 and TRBJ2-3, with D possibly matching TRBD2 (5 bases). V was cut by 7 bases and J by 0 bases, with 8 bases left in between. The CDR3 spans 12 residues. Germline V lookup: CDR1 SQVTM, CDR2 ANQGSEA. The CDR3 spells CSDGVSTDTQYF. The CDR3 bases are TGCAGCGACGGGGTTAGCACAGATACGCAGTATTTT.

The table lists this clonotype with a few counts. This chain uses TRBV5-1 with TRBJ2-3, with unresolved D. CDR1 and CDR2 (germline): SGHRS, YFSETQ. The CDR3 loop spans 15 amino acids. Trimming stripped 3 bases from V and 1 base from J, with 12 bases between. DNA of the CDR3: TGCGCCAGCAGCTGGAGTGTGGTGGGCACAGATACGCAGTATTTT. Translating gives CASSWSVVGTDTQYF.

This chain connects TRBV7-2 to TRBJ2-1, with 7 bases identical to TRBD1. Trimming took 5 bases from V and 2 from J; bases not matched to a gene: 6. CDR1 and CDR2 from the germline V gene are SGHTA and FQGNSA. This CDR3 has 15 amino acids. CDR3 region: CASSPDRATYNEQFF. The DNA for the CDR3 is TGTGCCAGCAGCCCAGACAGGGCTACCTACAATGAGCAGTTCTTC.

This clonotype has just a few counts. The gene calls are TRBV2 and TRBJ2-1, with 8 bases lining up with TRBD2. The CDR3 spans 15 residues. CDR1 and CDR2 (germline): SNHLY, FYNNEI. J gave up 1 base and V 7 bases, and 6 bases lay outside the gene matches. CDR3 protein: CASNQREKSYNEQFF. The CDR3 coding sequence is TGTGCCAGCAATCAGCGGGAGAAGTCCTACAATGAGCAGTTCTTC.

Only a few counts were recorded for this clonotype. V usage is TRBV7-2 and J usage is TRBJ2-5; no clear D gene. This CDR3 is 13 amino acids long. Between the trimmed V and J ends, which lost 2 bases and 5 bases, there was a span of 9 bases. CDR1 SGHTA and CDR2 FQGNSA come from the germline V gene. CDR3 in amino acids: CASSLTRRETQYF. The DNA for the CDR3 is TGTGCCAGCAGCTTAACCAGGCGGGAGACCCAGTACTTC.

This clonotype was seen only a few times. The chain employs TRBV11-2 and TRBJ2-1; the D is unclear. The V end was cut by 3 bases, the J end by 0 bases, with 6 bases between. Germline V CDR1 and CDR2: SGHAT, FQNNGV. The CDR3 has 14 amino acids. The CDR3 nucleotides read TGTGCCAGCAGCTTCCCCCGCTCCTACAATGAGCAGTTCTTC. The encoded protein is CASSFPRSYNEQFF.

This clonotype was seen a handful of times. The chain uses TRBV12-3 or TRBV12-4 and TRBJ2-5, with TRBD2 identical over 10 bases. This CDR3 has 16 amino acids. Losses at the gene ends were 7 bases for V and 3 bases for J; bases not matched to a gene: 11. The CDR3 DNA is TGTGCCAGCACCCAGTGGCTAGCGGGAGACGAAGAGACCCAGTACTTC. Its protein is CASTQWLAGDEETQYF.